This TCR beta chain was recovered during a study of T cells after somatic rescue of genetic block (dated by TCRdb to about 2020). A note on the overall study: What the study looked at was long-term robustness, specifically in a T-cell system that came about through somatic rescue of a genetic block in T-cell development.

To prepare the library, the immunoSEQ multiplex PCR assay was applied. TCRdb carries this immuneACCESS record with in-frame sequences only. Its versions omit some clonotypes, under half of them owing to an unresolved V gene in the studies checked, with the rest unexplained. This sample lists 80,000 to 100,000 clones; just under 90% were detected once. Roughly 1.7% of the sample goes to the ten largest clones. In regard to this clone: Its cognate antigen has yet to be identified. No base quality values were provided; no much bigger clone lies one nucleotide off.

The CDR3 covers 13 residues, taking in both the cysteine and the phenylalanine. Just the 39-base CDR3 DNA is kept, in frame starting at base 1. V is cut by 5 bases and J by 4 bases, and the space between the germline ends is 9 bases. The germline V gene yields SGHNT for CDR1 and YENEEA for CDR2. Sequencing was carried out using peripheral blood mononuclear cells (PBMCs). This receptor was obtained from a woman younger than 35. The chain couples TRBV11-3 to TRBJ2-1; the D gene is perhaps TRBD2, on 5 matching bases. The DNA sequence follows: TGTGCCAGCAGCGCCAGACTATACAATGAGCAGTTCTTC. It translates to CASSARLYNEQFF.